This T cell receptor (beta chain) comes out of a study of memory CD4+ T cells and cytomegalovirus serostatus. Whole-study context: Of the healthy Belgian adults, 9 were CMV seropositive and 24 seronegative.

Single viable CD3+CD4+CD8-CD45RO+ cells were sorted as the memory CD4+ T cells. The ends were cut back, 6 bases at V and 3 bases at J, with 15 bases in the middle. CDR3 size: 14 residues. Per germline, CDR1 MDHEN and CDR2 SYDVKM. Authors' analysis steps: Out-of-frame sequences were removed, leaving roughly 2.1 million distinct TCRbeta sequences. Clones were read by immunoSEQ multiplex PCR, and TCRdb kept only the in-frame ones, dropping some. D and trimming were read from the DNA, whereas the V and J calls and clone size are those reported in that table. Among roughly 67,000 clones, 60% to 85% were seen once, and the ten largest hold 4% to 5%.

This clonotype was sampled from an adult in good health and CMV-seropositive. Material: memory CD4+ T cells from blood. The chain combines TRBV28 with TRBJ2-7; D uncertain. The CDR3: CASRGGGTNYEQYF. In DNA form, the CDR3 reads TGTGCCAGCAGGGGTGGTGGAACTAACTACGAGCAGTACTTC.